The T cell receptor (beta chain) described here comes from a study of T cell clonotyping in hematopoietic cell transplantation. On the study more broadly: Pretransplant recipient samples were taken after cytoreduction. Study-wide points: After transplant, recipient diversity fell while pathologically expanded clonotypes grew through day 180. CD4 and CD8 repertoire contributions could not be separated without sorting.

Profiled with immunoSEQ multiplex PCR; TCRdb holds only in-frame clones, not every one. This table holds approximately 80,000 clones, about 96% found once. On this clone itself: What it binds is unknown.

Described time point: recipient sample about 28 days before transplant, after cytoreduction. Blood collection times were about day -28 and days 30, 100, 180 posttransplant. From germline, CDR1 is SQVTM and CDR2 ANQGSEA. The CDR3 extends over 13 amino acids. Trimming shortened V by 4 bases and J by 4 bases, and 12 bases separated the two germline ends. The chain joins TRBV29-1 to TRBJ2-3; no reliable D call. Sequencing was performed on peripheral blood mononuclear cells, taken before stem cell transplant. This clonotype was sampled from a woman aged 45-59 years with acute myeloid leukemia. Some clones in this sample may be carry-over from other donors' samples. The CDR3 nucleotides read TGCAGCGTTGCCCTTGCTGTATCAGATACGCAGTATTTT. Residues: CSVALAVSDTQYF.